This T cell receptor (beta chain) was captured by sequencing in a study of CD8 T cells in ankylosing spondylitis. The germline CDR1 and CDR2 sequences are LNHDA and SQIVND (reference sequence). This CDR3 spans 13 amino acids. V gave up 10 bases and J gave up 8 bases, with 20 bases separating them. TCRdb used MiXCR to reprocess the 5' RACE reads, holding one entry per CDR3 protein. The table records about 240,000 distinct CDR3 sequences, approximately 11% of them present only once. Findings and limits, study-wide: The authors reported significant enrichment of disease-linked clones in matched ankylosing spondylitis synovial fluid. A TCR beta motif of fewer than ten highly homologous variants appeared characteristic of ankylosing spondylitis blood.

This clonotype was detected many times. Antigen specificity is unknown. The chain joins TRBV19 to TRBJ1-1; D is perhaps TRBD1 (6 bases). The TCR sequence derives from a male donor with ankylosing spondylitis or in good health (not recorded which). The sequenced sample was blood, either unsorted or a sorted T cell fraction (not recorded which). The CDR3 here is CATRPLGGPEAFF. CDR3 nucleotides: TGTGCCACTAGACCCTTGGGGGGGCCCGAAGCTTTCTTT. Together with reference TRBV19 and TRBJ1-1, the CDR3 gives the full variable domain: DGGITQSPKYLFRKEGQNVTLSCEQNLNHDAMYWYRQDPGQGLRLIYYSQIVNDFQKGDIAEGYSVSREKKESFPLTVTSAQKNPTAFYLCATRPLGGPEAFFGQGTRLTVV.